The 12 T cell receptor beta chains in this list originate from one sample, sequenced in a study of shared clonotypes between healthy human individuals. Sequencing used immunoSEQ multiplex PCR; TCRdb keeps in-frame clones, though not all of them. The table lists more than 450,000 clones, 79% of them singletons. Input material: PBMCs. Source of these receptors: a woman between 40 and 50 years old in good health. Some clones in this sample may be carry-over from other donors' samples.

The gene calls are TRBV5-4 and TRBJ1-2; D gene uncertain. Germline assignment: CDR1 SGHNT and CDR2 YYREEE (reference sequence). The CDR3 is 11 residues long. V lost 4 bases, J lost 7 bases, and 8 bases lay in between. CDR3 residues: CASSAGRGYTF. The CDR3 DNA follows: TGTGCCAGCAGCGCGGGCCGTGGCTACACCTTC.

The chain joins TRBV6-6 to TRBJ1-4, with 10 nucleotides matching TRBD1. V lost 6 bases and J lost 4; bases outside the gene matches: 2. This CDR3 contains 14 residues. Germline V CDR1 and CDR2: MNHNY, SVGAGI (reference sequence). CDR3 nucleotides: TGTGCCAGCAGGAGGACAGGGGGTAATGAAAAACTGTTTTTT. The encoded protein is CASRRTGGNEKLFF.

This clone was counted between two and nine times. The chain combines TRBV21-1 with TRBJ1-2; the table assigns TRBD1, which was not confirmed against the DNA. TRBV21-1 is annotated as a pseudogene. This CDR3 has 15 residues. The CDR3 nucleotides read TGTGCCAGCAGCAATTGGGACAGGGAGCCCTATGGCTACACCTTC. Translation: CASSNWDREPYGYTF.

The rearrangement links TRBV15 to TRBJ2-5, with a tentative D call TRBD1 (6 bases). Germline CDR1 and CDR2: LNHNV and YYDKDF (reference sequence). V was pared by 0 bases and J by 5 bases, with 13 bases between. The CDR3 sequence is 15 residues long. The CDR3 DNA is TGTGCCACCAGCAGAGAGCCAGGGGATATGGAGACCCAGTACTTC. Translating it yields CATSREPGDMETQYF.

The V call is TRBV29-1, the J call TRBJ2-1; D is ambiguous. This CDR3 region has 11 residues. The germline CDR1 and CDR2 sequences are SQVTM and ANQGSEA. DNA for the CDR3: TGCAGAACGGGTCGGGACAATGAGCAGTTCTTC. Its protein product is CRTGRDNEQFF.

The gene calls are TRBV7-8 and TRBJ2-3; a weak D match, TRBD1 (5 bases). The germline V gene has CDR1 SGHVS and CDR2 FQNEAQ. CDR3 length: 16 residues. The V and J ends lost 2 bases and 2 bases respectively, with 14 bases between them. The CDR3 protein is CASSLSGFGYTDTQYF. The CDR3 bases are TGTGCCAGCAGCTTATCAGGGTTCGGGTACACAGATACGCAGTATTTT.

This clone was detected once. The chain employs TRBV4-3 and TRBJ1-4; the match to TRBD1 covers 8 bases. The junction had 10 bases not matched to a gene; V was cut back by 2 bases and J by 8 bases. Per the germline V gene, CDR1 is LGHNA and CDR2 is YSLEER. The CDR3 extends over 16 amino acids. The CDR3 spells CASSQSGGQGAEKLFF. In DNA form, the CDR3 reads TGCGCCAGCAGCCAATCGGGTGGGCAGGGGGCAGAAAAACTGTTTTTT.

Of note for this clone: Other DNA sequences in this sample translate to the same CDR3. The J gene is TRBJ2-3, the V gene TRBV7-2; D not resolved. Germline CDR1 SGHTA, CDR2 FQGNSA. Deletions cut 5 bases from V and 1 base from J, with 10 bases between. CDR3 length equals 14 residues. CDR3 nucleotide sequence: TGTGCCAGCAGCCCCAATACAGGCACAGATACGCAGTATTTT. It is translated as CASSPNTGTDTQYF.

The chain recombines TRBV30 with TRBJ2-1; 8 bases line up with TRBD1. The CDR3 runs 15 residues. Germline lookup yields CDR1 GTSNPN and CDR2 SVGIG (reference sequence). The V and J ends lost 3 bases and 4 bases, in that order; junction bases with no gene match: 8. This CDR3 is CAWRRGQGAYNEQFF. DNA for the CDR3: TGTGCCTGGAGGCGTGGGCAGGGGGCTTACAATGAGCAGTTCTTC.

This clone was detected once. The CDR3, as DNA: TGTGCCAGTTCCCTCGAAGGGGGTGGCTACACCTTC. Residues: CASSLEGGGYTF. This chain joins TRBV19 and TRBJ1-2; D perhaps matches TRBD1 (6 bases). Germline-derived CDR1 and CDR2 are LNHDA and SQIVND (reference sequence). This CDR3 contains 12 residues. Trimming removed 8 bases from V and 7 bases from J, with 14 bases in between.

The V and J genes are TRBV15 and TRBJ1-3; D gene unclear. The CDR3 loop spans 16 amino acids. Trimming shortened V by 0 bases and J by 0 bases, and 9 bases separated the two germline ends. In germline, CDR1 is LNHNV, CDR2 YYDKDF (reference sequence). CDR3 coding DNA: TGTGCCACCAGCAGAGATGGAGGGCCCTCTGGAAACACCATATATTTT. It specifies CATSRDGGPSGNTIYF.

J is TRBJ2-1 and V is TRBV6-5, with a tentative D call TRBD2 (6 bases). Germline CDR1 reads MNHEY; CDR2 reads SVGAGI. The CDR3 consists of 14 residues. The V and J ends lost 2 bases and 9 bases respectively, with 14 bases between them. The DNA of the CDR3 is TGTGCCAGCAGTTACGCGGGAACAGGAGGTGAGCAGTTCTTC. Translating it yields CASSYAGTGGEQFF.